The clone carrying this TCR beta chain was recorded at least ten times. Antigen unknown. The sample belongs to a study of T cells in Graves' hyperthyroidism and ophthalmopathy. TCR beta CDR3 regions were amplified from RNA transcripts. HTBI primers were the set used in a first-round RT-PCR of the TCR CDR3. TCRdb fed the multiplex PCR reads into MiXCR, producing one record per CDR3 protein. The top ten clones hold 25% to 30% of a sample with 300,000 to 500,000 distinct CDR3 sequences, around 15% of them seen once. Diagnoses rested on clinical symptoms, serum thyroxine and TRAb, thyroid ultrasound and orbital computed tomography. Germline loops: CDR1 SNHLY, CDR2 FYNNEI. CDR3 size: 12 residues. The V end lost 8 bases, the J end lost 1 base, and 8 bases lay between the germline ends. Study-wide points: The model identified upcoming ophthalmopathy a median about six months ahead of onset. By a 13 V-J model, ophthalmopathy was set apart from stable hyperthyroidism.

Sequenced input: blood. The rearrangement uses TRBV2 and TRBJ2-5, with D perhaps matching TRBD1 (5 bases). The source of this sequence is a man over 45 with Graves' ophthalmopathy. This CDR3 is CASSGFQETQYF. CDR3 in DNA: TGTGCCAGCTCAGGGTTCCAAGAGACCCAGTACTTC.